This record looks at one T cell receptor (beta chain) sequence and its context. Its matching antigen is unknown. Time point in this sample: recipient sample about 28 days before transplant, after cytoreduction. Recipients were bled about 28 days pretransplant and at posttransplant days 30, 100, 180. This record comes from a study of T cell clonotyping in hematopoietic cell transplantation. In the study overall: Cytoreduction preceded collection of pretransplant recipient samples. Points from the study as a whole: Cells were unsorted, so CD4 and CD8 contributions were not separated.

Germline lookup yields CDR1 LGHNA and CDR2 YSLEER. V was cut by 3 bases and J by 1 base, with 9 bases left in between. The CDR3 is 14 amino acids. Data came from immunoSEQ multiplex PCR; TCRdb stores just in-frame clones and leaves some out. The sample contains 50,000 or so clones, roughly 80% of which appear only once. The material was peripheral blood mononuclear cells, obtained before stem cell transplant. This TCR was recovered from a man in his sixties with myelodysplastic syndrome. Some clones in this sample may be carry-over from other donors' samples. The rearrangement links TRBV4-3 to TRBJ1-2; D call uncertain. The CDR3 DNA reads TGCGCCAGCAGCCACCGGGGAATTAACTATGGCTACACCTTC. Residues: CASSHRGINYGYTF.